The 20 T cell receptor beta chains below were found in one sample sequenced in a study of cytomegalovirus exposure and HLA in healthy donors. PCR was performed using 60 Vbeta and 13 Jbeta primers. The assay was immunoSEQ multiplex PCR, and TCRdb's table has in-frame clones only and misses some. The sample lists about 150,000 clones, approximately 79% occurring once. The material sequenced was PBMCs. The receptors stem from a male donor in good health and CMV-seronegative.

The V gene is TRBV30, the J gene TRBJ1-1, with D unresolved. CDR1 is GTSNPN and CDR2 is SVGIG in the germline V gene (reference sequence). The CDR3 is made up of 11 amino acids. Trimming removed 5 bases from V and 6 bases from J, with 10 bases in between. CDR3 sequence reads: CAWAQRPEAFF. In nucleotides, the CDR3 is TGTGCCTGGGCCCAGAGGCCTGAAGCTTTCTTT.

In its sample, this clone was seen a few times. The chain combines TRBV5-1 with TRBJ1-1; maybe TRBD1 (5 bases). V lost 3 bases and J lost 0, with 15 bases in between. The CDR3 sequence is 16 residues long. Germline loops: CDR1 SGHRS, CDR2 YFSETQ. The DNA of the CDR3 is TGCGCCAGCAGCTACAGGACGGAACCCGTGAACACTGAAGCTTTCTTT. Protein product: CASSYRTEPVNTEAFF.

The V gene is TRBV2, the J gene TRBJ2-7; D gene uncertain. The CDR3 loop spans 13 amino acids. Trimming took 4 bases from V and 3 from J, leaving 10 bases between them. The germline CDR1 and CDR2 sequences are SNHLY and FYNNEI. Here the CDR3 DNA reads TGTGCCAGCAGTGCCCCTTTTATCTACGAGCAGTACTTC. Amino acid sequence: CASSAPFIYEQYF.

This clone was detected a few times. The chain links TRBV2 to TRBJ1-2, with D unclear. Per the germline V gene, CDR1 is SNHLY and CDR2 is FYNNEI. This CDR3 has 17 amino acids. V lost 3 bases to trimming and J lost 4 bases, with 21 bases between them. The chain's CDR3 is CASSDGVGGQATYGYTF. The CDR3 region has the DNA TGTGCCAGCAGTGATGGGGTAGGAGGGCAGGCCACCTATGGCTACACCTTC.

This clone has only a few counts. V is TRBV4-2 and J is TRBJ1-2; TRBD1 matches 11 bases. The germline V gene has CDR1 LGHNA and CDR2 YNFKEQ. V shed 5 bases, J shed 2 bases, and the junction held 7 bases outside the gene matches. The length of the CDR3 is 16 residues. Here the CDR3 DNA reads TGTGCCAGCAGCACCCCGGGACAGGGGGAAAACTATGGCTACACCTTC. The encoded protein is CASSTPGQGENYGYTF.

V and J are TRBV7-2 and TRBJ2-7; weak D call: TRBD1 (6 bases). Germline assignment: CDR1 SGHTA and CDR2 FQGNSA. This CDR3 has 15 residues. The V end was cut by 5 bases, the J end by 6 bases, with 20 bases between. The CDR3 nucleotides are TGTGCCAGCAGCCTAGAACCAGGGGCCCCTTTCGAGCAGTACTTC. It encodes CASSLEPGAPFEQYF.

The rearrangement links TRBV5-1 to TRBJ1-2; D is uncertain. This CDR3 region has 13 residues. CDR1 and CDR2 from the germline V gene are SGHRS and YFSETQ. The V and J ends lost 0 bases and 8 bases respectively, with 11 bases between them. The CDR3 here is CASSLDRLRGYTF. In DNA, the CDR3 is TGCGCCAGCAGCTTGGATCGTCTGCGGGGCTACACCTTC.

The chain couples TRBV11-2 to TRBJ1-1; D unresolved. This CDR3 has 12 amino acids. From germline, CDR1 is SGHAT and CDR2 FQNNGV. V was clipped by 5 bases and J by 4 bases, with 8 bases between them. Here the CDR3 DNA reads TGTGCCAGCAGCCCCACCGGCACTGAAGCTTTCTTT. Protein: CASSPTGTEAFF. The full variable domain, with the rest looked up from reference TRBV11-2 and TRBJ1-1, is EAGVAQSPRYKIIEKRQSVAFWCNPISGHATLYWYQQILGQGPKLLIQFQNNGVVDDSQLPKDRFSAERLKGVDSTLKIQPAKLEDSAVYLCASSPTGTEAFFGQGTRLTVV.

The V gene is TRBV7-8, the J gene TRBJ1-5, with D perhaps matching TRBD1 (6 bases). Germline V gene data show CDR1 as SGHVS and CDR2 as FQNEAQ. Trimming stripped 7 bases from V and 7 bases from J, with 14 bases between. This CDR3 spans 13 amino acids. In nucleotides, the CDR3 is TGTGCCAGCACCAAGGACAGTTGGCAGCCCCAGCATTTT. Its translation: CASTKDSWQPQHF.

The DNA of the CDR3 is TGTGCCAGCAGCCCCCAGTCATTTAGCACAGATACGCAGTATTTT. This sequence encodes CASSPQSFSTDTQYF. This sequence joins TRBV6-6 and TRBJ2-3; no firm D call. The CDR3 is made up of 15 amino acids. Per the germline V gene, CDR1 is MNHNY and CDR2 is SVGAGI (reference sequence). Trimming took 6 bases from V and 0 from J, leaving 13 bases between them.

V usage is TRBV5-4 and J usage is TRBJ1-1, with 9 bases that match TRBD1. Germline V gene sequence: CDR1 SGHNT, CDR2 YYREEE (reference sequence). Losses at the gene ends were 4 bases for V and 3 bases for J; bases not matched to a gene: 10. The CDR3 spans 16 residues. CDR3 coding DNA: TGTGCCAGCAGCCTCACAGGGGGCGTTAGGGACACTGAAGCTTTCTTT. Encoded protein: CASSLTGGVRDTEAFF.

This clone was seen a handful of times. The chain uses TRBV11-2 and TRBJ2-1; D is possibly TRBD2 (7 bases). V shed 8 bases and J shed 8 bases, with 19 bases lying between them. CDR1 and CDR2 (germline): SGHAT, FQNNGV. The CDR3 spans 14 residues. CDR3 nucleotide sequence: TGTGCCAGCTCGCTCGGGGGGCCGTCCCATGAGCAGTTCTTC. This encodes CASSLGGPSHEQFF.

This chain joins TRBV7-9 and TRBJ1-1; D is possibly TRBD1 (6 bases). Germline V gives CDR1 SEHNR, CDR2 FQNEAQ (reference sequence). V lost 1 base to trimming and J lost 10 bases, with 16 bases between them. This CDR3 contains 14 residues. This CDR3 reads CASSLVSGTQGAFF. The CDR3 coding sequence is TGTGCCAGCAGCTTAGTAAGCGGGACACAGGGAGCTTTCTTT. The complete variable domain, with remaining parts taken from reference TRBV7-9 and TRBJ1-1, reads DTGVSQNPRHKITKRGQNVTFRCDPISEHNRLYWYRQTLGQGPEFLTYFQNEAQLEKSRLLSDRFSAERPKGSFSTLEIQRTEQGDSAMYLCASSLVSGTQGAFFGQGTRLTVV.

The chain combines TRBV7-8 with TRBJ1-2; 9 bases agree with TRBD1. This CDR3 region has 16 residues. The trim removed 6 bases at V and 3 bases at J, leaving 11 bases unmatched. Germline loops: CDR1 SGHVS, CDR2 FQNEAQ. The CDR3 DNA follows: TGTGCCAGCAGTTTACAAACAGGGGGCGGGTACTATGGCTACACCTTC. Its translation is CASSLQTGGGYYGYTF.

V gene TRBV10-1 combines with J gene TRBJ2-3; 7 nucleotides align to TRBD1. The CDR3 sequence is 13 residues long. Trimming cost V 6 bases and J 1 base; bases outside gene matches: 1. Germline V CDR1 and CDR2: WNHNN, SYGVQD (reference sequence). The CDR3 coding sequence is TGCGCCAGCAGAGGACAGGGCACAGATACGCAGTATTTT. Translation gives CASRGQGTDTQYF.

The genes are TRBV10-3 and TRBJ2-1, with a tentative D call TRBD1 (8 bases). The CDR3 runs 14 residues. Deletions cut 5 bases from V and 5 bases from J, with 13 bases between. The germline gives CDR1 ENHRY, CDR2 SYGVKD. CDR3 region: CAISRQGTNNEQFF. The CDR3 coding sequence is TGTGCCATCAGTAGACAGGGGACTAACAATGAGCAGTTCTTC.

This chain connects TRBV6-5 to TRBJ1-2, with TRBD1 matching 7 bases. The CDR3 spans 14 residues. Germline V gene sequence: CDR1 MNHEY, CDR2 SVGAGI. Unmatched junction bases numbered 9, after V lost 6 bases and J lost 5 bases. The CDR3 sequence is CASRSTGSRYGYTF. The CDR3 bases are TGTGCCAGCAGGTCGACAGGGTCGAGGTATGGCTACACCTTC.

The CDR3 loop is CAISGSPSDTGELFF. In DNA form, the CDR3 reads TGTGCCATCAGTGGGTCTCCGTCGGACACCGGGGAGCTGTTTTTT. This chain uses TRBV10-3 with TRBJ2-2, with D hard to call. CDR3 size: 15 residues. The V gene lost 4 bases and the J gene lost 3 bases, with 12 bases spanning the gap. Germline V lookup: CDR1 ENHRY, CDR2 SYGVKD.

The CDR3 here is CASSPRGGRLAGGRYNEQFF. For the CDR3, the DNA is TGTGCCAGTAGTCCTAGGGGTGGGCGACTAGCGGGGGGCCGATACAATGAGCAGTTCTTC. The chain joins TRBV19 to TRBJ2-1, with TRBD2 identical over 13 bases. With V trimmed by 5 bases and J by 4 bases, 17 bases remained unmatched. The CDR3 is made up of 20 amino acids. Per the germline V gene, CDR1 is LNHDA and CDR2 is SQIVND (reference sequence).

This clone was seen just once. The genes are TRBV5-6 and TRBJ1-1, with 7 bases aligning to TRBD1. The V segment lost 2 bases and the J segment 11 bases; nucleotides outside the gene matches: 6. Germline assignment: CDR1 SGHDT and CDR2 YYEEEE. This CDR3 comprises 12 residues. Here the CDR3 DNA reads TGTGCCAGCAGCTTCGACAGGGAGGCGGCTTTCTTT. Translated, it gives CASSFDREAAFF.